These 31 T cell receptor beta chains came from one sample sequenced in a study of regulatory T cells in long-lasting Graves disease. As for time point: persistent/refractory GD, antithyroid drugs over 5 years with positive TRAb. PBMC RNA served as the TCR library source. Libraries of TCR beta came from iRepertoire HTBI primers plus Arm-PCR of CDR3 regions. TCRdb fed the multiplex PCR reads into MiXCR, producing one record per CDR3 protein. The sample shows around 340,000 distinct CDR3 sequences, around 20% of them seen only once. The sample in question was peripheral blood mononuclear cells (PBMCs), obtained when the disease was refractory, from a patient treated with antithyroid drugs. The source is a female donor with Graves disease.

This clonotype was detected a few times. The chain recombines TRBV5-6 with TRBJ2-5, with D maybe TRBD2 (5 bases). Germline V gene sequence: CDR1 SGHDT, CDR2 YYEEEE. Trimming left V 2 bases short and J 4 bases short, with 15 bases between. This CDR3 comprises 15 residues. CDR3 residues: CASSLRADWRETQYF. CDR3 coding DNA: TGTGCCAGCAGCTTACGGGCGGACTGGCGAGAGACCCAGTACTTC. Complete variable domain (other parts from reference TRBV5-6 and TRBJ2-5): DAGVTQSPTHLIKTRGQQVTLRCSPKSGHDTVSWYQQALGQGPQFIFQYYEEEERQRGNFPDRFSGHQFPNYSSELNVNALLLGDSALYLCASSLRADWRETQYFGPGTRLLVL.

The chain links TRBV4-1 to TRBJ2-5; TRBD2 matches at 12 bases. Germline V lookup: CDR1 MGHRA, CDR2 YSYEKL. The CDR3 loop spans 16 amino acids. Unmatched junction bases numbered 2, after V lost 0 bases and J lost 3 bases. The CDR3 DNA is TGCGCCAGCAGCCAAGAACTAGCGGGAGGAAAAGAGACCCAGTACTTC. Protein: CASSQELAGGKETQYF.

This clonotype was detected a few times. A much larger clone is a single base away; this may be a read error. The gene calls are TRBV11-2 and TRBJ1-1; 8 bases fit TRBD1. The V gene's germline CDR1 is SGHAT and CDR2 FQNNGV. This CDR3 has 15 residues. CDR3 sequence reads: CASSSPGQGDTEALF. In DNA, the CDR3 is TGTGCCAGCAGCTCCCCCGGACAGGGAGACACTGAAGCTCTCTTT. Based on the CDR3 plus reference TRBV11-2 and TRBJ1-1, the full variable domain is EAGVAQSPRYKIIEKRQSVAFWCNPISGHATLYWYQQILGQGPKLLIQFQNNGVVDDSQLPKDRFSAERLKGVDSTLKIQPAKLEDSAVYLCASSSPGQGDTEALFGQGTRLTVV.

This clonotype was found a few times. CDR3 coding DNA: TGTGCCAGCAGCTTAGGATGGGGGAGGACCTCCTACGAGCAGTACTTC. This sequence encodes CASSLGWGRTSYEQYF. J is TRBJ2-7 and V is TRBV7-2; possibly TRBD2 for D (6 bases). The V and J ends lost 1 base and 0 bases respectively, with 13 bases between them. The germline V gene encodes CDR1 SGHTA and CDR2 FQGNSA. CDR3 length equals 16 residues.

This sequence joins TRBV29-1 and TRBJ1-1; the D gene is possibly TRBD1 (6 bases). The germline V gene has CDR1 SQVTM and CDR2 ANQGSEA. The CDR3 sequence is 11 residues long. Trimming pared 7 bases from V and 0 bases from J, leaving 6 bases between. The CDR3 loop is CSGQVNTEAFF. The DNA for the CDR3 is TGCAGCGGACAGGTGAACACTGAAGCTTTCTTT.

In regard to this clonotype: A read error may be the cause here, since a much bigger clone is one base away. The V call is TRBV19, the J call TRBJ1-1; D gene ambiguous. The germline V and J ends were trimmed by 8 bases and 4 bases, with 14 bases remaining between them. Looked up from germline, CDR1 is LNHDA and CDR2 is SQIVND (reference sequence). CDR3 length: 13 residues. The CDR3 sequence is CASAAWEATEAFF. The CDR3 region has the DNA TGTGCCAGTGCAGCTTGGGAGGCCACTGAAGCTTTCTTT.

Ten or more counts support this clonotype. The chain recombines TRBV10-3 with TRBJ2-7; a weak D match, TRBD2 (7 bases). There are 17 residues in the CDR3. The germline gives CDR1 ENHRY, CDR2 SYGVKD. Trimming pared 6 bases from V and 4 bases from J, leaving 25 bases between. This CDR3 is CAISIRTTPGGSYEQYF. The CDR3 nucleotides read TGTGCCATCAGCATACGGACGACACCGGGGGGCTCTTACGAGCAGTACTTC.

In its sample, this clonotype was seen many times. The rearrangement links TRBV20-1 to TRBJ1-2; D remains ambiguous. From germline, CDR1 is DFQATT and CDR2 SNEGSKA (reference sequence). The ends were cut back, 1 base at V and 0 bases at J, with 6 bases in the middle. CDR3 length: 13 amino acids. CDR3 amino acids: CSARGEANYGYTF. The CDR3 DNA sequence: TGCAGTGCTAGAGGAGAAGCTAACTATGGCTACACCTTC.

This clonotype was seen many times. The V call is TRBV24-1, the J call TRBJ1-2; no clear D gene. Germline lookup yields CDR1 KGHDR and CDR2 SFDVKD. V was shortened by 5 bases and J by 4 bases, with 10 bases between the two germline ends. The CDR3 is 13 amino acids. CDR3 amino acids: CATSVGKAYGYTF. The CDR3 bases are TGTGCCACCAGTGTGGGAAAAGCCTATGGCTACACCTTC.

In DNA form, the CDR3 reads TGTGCCAGCAGCCATTTGGGGAGTAGGCCTTTCTTT. This gives the protein CASSHLGSRPFF. The J gene is TRBJ1-1, the V gene TRBV14; no clear D. From germline, CDR1 is SGHDN and CDR2 FVKESK. This CDR3 has 12 residues. Trimming took off 3 bases at V and 12 bases at J, with 14 bases between the two ends.

The rearrangement uses TRBV6-5 and TRBJ1-6; 8 nucleotides match TRBD1. This CDR3 spans 17 amino acids. V shed 0 bases, J shed 4 bases, and the junction held 5 bases outside the gene matches. Germline CDR1 MNHEY, CDR2 SVGAGI. CDR3 DNA: TGTGCCAGCAGTTACTCAATACAGGGGGAGTATAATTCACCCCTCCACTTT. Translating it yields CASSYSIQGEYNSPLHF.

In its sample, this clonotype was seen a few times. The chain combines TRBV6-1 with TRBJ1-2, with TRBD1 identical over 10 bases. This CDR3 comprises 14 residues. Trimming cost V 1 base and J 12 bases; bases outside gene matches: 8. CDR1 is MNHNS, CDR2 SASEGT, per germline. CDR3 sequence reads: CASSEVWTGGSHTF. CDR3 nucleotide sequence: TGTGCCAGCAGTGAAGTCTGGACAGGGGGTTCCCACACCTTC.

This clonotype has ten or more counts. The chain links TRBV6-1 to TRBJ1-5; D is perhaps TRBD1 (5 bases). The length of the CDR3 is 16 residues. Trimming pared 4 bases from V and 4 bases from J, leaving 17 bases between. The germline V gene has CDR1 MNHNS and CDR2 SASEGT. Here the CDR3 DNA reads TGTGCCAGCAGTGCCCCAGTTGGGGCGGAAAATCAGCCCCAGCATTTT. It is translated as CASSAPVGAENQPQHF.

The chain employs TRBV3-1 and TRBJ2-7; D may be TRBD1 (6 bases). The CDR3 has 14 amino acids. Germline values: CDR1 LGHDT, CDR2 YNNKEL (reference sequence). V lost 1 base to trimming and J lost 2 bases, with 9 bases between them. CDR3: CASSQGQAPYEQYF. The CDR3 nucleotides are TGTGCCAGCAGCCAAGGACAGGCCCCCTACGAGCAGTACTTC.

The chain is built from TRBV28 and TRBJ1-5; unclear D gene. CDR3 length equals 16 residues. CDR1 MDHEN and CDR2 SYDVKM come from the germline V gene. V was trimmed by 6 bases and J by 3 bases, leaving 18 bases between them. For the CDR3, the DNA is TGTGCCAGCAGCGTCTCAGGCGGCTTTTTCAATCAGCCCCAGCATTTT. Its translation is CASSVSGGFFNQPQHF.

The chain carries TRBV27 and TRBJ2-2; possible D gene TRBD2, 6 bases. The CDR3 runs to 18 residues. Trimming removed 5 bases at V and 0 bases at J, with 19 bases between. Germline V gives CDR1 MNHEY, CDR2 SMNVEV (reference sequence). The CDR3 loop is CASSPLGLQIANTGELFF. Written as DNA, the CDR3 is TGTGCCAGCAGTCCACTGGGACTCCAAATCGCGAACACCGGGGAGCTGTTTTTT.

This clonotype was found a few times. V gene TRBV19 combines with J gene TRBJ1-2; perhaps TRBD1 as D (5 bases). CDR3 length equals 13 residues. Trimming pared 3 bases from V and 2 bases from J, leaving 7 bases between. CDR1 LNHDA and CDR2 SQIVND come from the germline V gene (reference sequence). CDR3 coding DNA: TGTGCCAGTAGTATTCCAGGGAACTATGGCTACACCTTC. Its translation: CASSIPGNYGYTF.

The chain is built from TRBV6-2 or TRBV6-3 and TRBJ2-2, with a weak D call TRBD1 (5 bases). V lost 9 bases, J lost 6 bases, and 14 bases lay in between. The CDR3 is 13 amino acids. The germline V gene encodes CDR1 MNHEY and CDR2 SVGEGT. CDR3 protein: CASALQASGELFF. The CDR3 bases are TGTGCCAGTGCTTTACAGGCTTCCGGGGAGCTGTTTTTT.

This chain uses TRBV24-1 with TRBJ2-1; 10 bases align to TRBD2. Germline-derived CDR1 and CDR2 are KGHDR and SFDVKD. V lost 4 bases, J lost 4 bases, and 9 bases stayed unmatched. The CDR3 consists of 17 residues. CDR3: CATSDHAGTSAYNEQFF. DNA of the CDR3: TGTGCCACCAGTGACCATGCGGGGACTAGCGCATACAATGAGCAGTTCTTC.

This clonotype was recorded a few times. The rearrangement links TRBV30 to TRBJ1-6; possibly TRBD1 for D (5 bases). The CDR3 loop spans 14 amino acids. The germline gives CDR1 GTSNPN, CDR2 SVGIG (reference sequence). Trimming took 2 bases from V and 4 from J, leaving 9 bases between them. CDR3 loop: CAWSRGRYNSPLHF. CDR3 nucleotide sequence: TGTGCCTGGAGTAGGGGACGGTATAATTCACCCCTCCACTTT.

DNA of the CDR3: TGTGCCAGCAGAGGGACAGGCGGACCTTGGTCCTACGAGCAGTACTTC. Encoded protein: CASRGTGGPWSYEQYF. The chain employs TRBV11-2 and TRBJ2-7, with 8 bases lining up with TRBD1. The CDR3 spans 16 residues. Germline assignment: CDR1 SGHAT and CDR2 FQNNGV. The J segment lost 1 base and the V segment lost 6 bases, leaving 11 bases of the junction unmatched. The full variable domain, in which reference TRBV11-2 and TRBJ2-7 provide the parts outside the CDR3, is EAGVAQSPRYKIIEKRQSVAFWCNPISGHATLYWYQQILGQGPKLLIQFQNNGVVDDSQLPKDRFSAERLKGVDSTLKIQPAKLEDSAVYLCASRGTGGPWSYEQYFGPGTRLTVT.

In this sample, this clonotype turned up many times. The chain recombines TRBV2 with TRBJ2-5; 8 nucleotides agree with TRBD2. CDR1 is SNHLY and CDR2 is FYNNEI in the germline V gene. The CDR3 has 14 amino acids. The J segment lost 2 bases and the V segment lost 6 bases, leaving 5 bases of the junction unmatched. The CDR3 nucleotides read TGTGCCAGCAGCCCGATAGCGGGGCAAGAGACCCAGTACTTC. It encodes CASSPIAGQETQYF.

There are many counts of this clonotype. The V call is TRBV28, the J call TRBJ1-4; D is unclear. There are 12 residues in the CDR3. Trimming stripped 5 bases from V and 6 bases from J, with 7 bases between. The V gene's germline CDR1 is MDHEN and CDR2 SYDVKM. The CDR3 DNA follows: TGTGCCAGCAGTATTCGACATGAAAAACTGTTTTTT. It encodes CASSIRHEKLFF.

This clonotype was seen a handful of times. The chain joins TRBV27 to TRBJ1-6, with TRBD1 matching 12 bases. Germline V CDR1 and CDR2: MNHEY, SMNVEV (reference sequence). The CDR3 is made up of 18 amino acids. With 2 bases clipped from V and 2 bases from J, the junction kept 4 bases outside the gene matches. The CDR3 DNA reads TGTGCCAGCAGTTTAGGGACAGGGGGCAGTACCTATAATTCACCCCTCCACTTT. It is translated as CASSLGTGGSTYNSPLHF.

In its sample, this clonotype was seen many times. The gene calls are TRBV27 and TRBJ1-4; D is undetermined. Germline-derived CDR1 and CDR2 are MNHEY and SMNVEV (reference sequence). There are 15 residues in the CDR3. Trimming pared 0 bases from V and 0 bases from J, leaving 5 bases between. CDR3 nucleotide sequence: TGTGCCAGCAGTTTATCCTTCGCAACTAATGAAAAACTGTTTTTT. It specifies CASSLSFATNEKLFF.

This clonotype was counted at least ten times. The V gene is TRBV11-2, the J gene TRBJ1-5, with no clear D. The CDR3 runs 15 residues. V gave up 1 base and J gave up 3 bases, with 10 bases separating them. CDR1 SGHAT and CDR2 FQNNGV come from the germline V gene. The CDR3 here is CASSLGWGANQPQHF. CDR3 nucleotides: TGTGCCAGCAGCTTAGGCTGGGGAGCCAATCAGCCCCAGCATTTT.

This clonotype has a single count. Compared with germline, one end of the junction differs, possibly owing to a read error. The chain couples TRBV12-3 or TRBV12-4 to TRBJ1-4; D unresolved. This CDR3 is built from 13 residues. CDR3 nucleotides: TGTGCCATCAGTGAGTCGTCTGATGAAAAACTGTTTTTT. Its translation: CAISESSDEKLFF.

The sample holds a few counts of this clonotype. The chain employs TRBV19 and TRBJ2-2; a possible D gene is TRBD2 (5 bases). The CDR3 covers 15 residues. Trimming shortened V by 3 bases and J by 5 bases, and 13 bases separated the two germline ends. Germline lookup yields CDR1 LNHDA and CDR2 SQIVND (reference sequence). CDR3 sequence: CASSMASWRTGELFF. The DNA for the CDR3 is TGTGCCAGTAGTATGGCTAGCTGGAGGACCGGGGAGCTGTTTTTT.

V and J are TRBV2 and TRBJ2-3, with TRBD2 matching over 8 bases. CDR3 size: 17 residues. Germline-derived CDR1 and CDR2 are SNHLY and FYNNEI. Trimming took 2 bases from V and 2 from J; bases not matched to a gene: 9. CDR3 sequence reads: CASSERAAGEPTDTQYF. In DNA form, the CDR3 reads TGTGCCAGCAGTGAACGGGCAGCGGGAGAGCCCACAGATACGCAGTATTTT.

This clonotype showed up just a few times. The chain combines TRBV12-3 or TRBV12-4 with TRBJ2-3, with D possibly matching TRBD1 (6 bases). Trimming removed 6 bases from V and 1 base from J, with 17 bases in between. The CDR3 consists of 16 residues. The DNA of the CDR3 is TGTGCCAGCAGGGTCGGACAGTATTCCCGCACAGATACGCAGTATTTT. Amino acid sequence: CASRVGQYSRTDTQYF.

This clonotype was recorded many times. The chain recombines TRBV12-3 or TRBV12-4 with TRBJ2-2; 10 bases fit TRBD1. Trimming cost V 7 bases and J 6 bases; bases outside gene matches: 8. This CDR3 spans 15 amino acids. CDR3 nucleotides: TGTGCCAGCACCACGGGACAGGGGAGGTCCGGGGAGCTGTTTTTT. Translation gives CASTTGQGRSGELFF.